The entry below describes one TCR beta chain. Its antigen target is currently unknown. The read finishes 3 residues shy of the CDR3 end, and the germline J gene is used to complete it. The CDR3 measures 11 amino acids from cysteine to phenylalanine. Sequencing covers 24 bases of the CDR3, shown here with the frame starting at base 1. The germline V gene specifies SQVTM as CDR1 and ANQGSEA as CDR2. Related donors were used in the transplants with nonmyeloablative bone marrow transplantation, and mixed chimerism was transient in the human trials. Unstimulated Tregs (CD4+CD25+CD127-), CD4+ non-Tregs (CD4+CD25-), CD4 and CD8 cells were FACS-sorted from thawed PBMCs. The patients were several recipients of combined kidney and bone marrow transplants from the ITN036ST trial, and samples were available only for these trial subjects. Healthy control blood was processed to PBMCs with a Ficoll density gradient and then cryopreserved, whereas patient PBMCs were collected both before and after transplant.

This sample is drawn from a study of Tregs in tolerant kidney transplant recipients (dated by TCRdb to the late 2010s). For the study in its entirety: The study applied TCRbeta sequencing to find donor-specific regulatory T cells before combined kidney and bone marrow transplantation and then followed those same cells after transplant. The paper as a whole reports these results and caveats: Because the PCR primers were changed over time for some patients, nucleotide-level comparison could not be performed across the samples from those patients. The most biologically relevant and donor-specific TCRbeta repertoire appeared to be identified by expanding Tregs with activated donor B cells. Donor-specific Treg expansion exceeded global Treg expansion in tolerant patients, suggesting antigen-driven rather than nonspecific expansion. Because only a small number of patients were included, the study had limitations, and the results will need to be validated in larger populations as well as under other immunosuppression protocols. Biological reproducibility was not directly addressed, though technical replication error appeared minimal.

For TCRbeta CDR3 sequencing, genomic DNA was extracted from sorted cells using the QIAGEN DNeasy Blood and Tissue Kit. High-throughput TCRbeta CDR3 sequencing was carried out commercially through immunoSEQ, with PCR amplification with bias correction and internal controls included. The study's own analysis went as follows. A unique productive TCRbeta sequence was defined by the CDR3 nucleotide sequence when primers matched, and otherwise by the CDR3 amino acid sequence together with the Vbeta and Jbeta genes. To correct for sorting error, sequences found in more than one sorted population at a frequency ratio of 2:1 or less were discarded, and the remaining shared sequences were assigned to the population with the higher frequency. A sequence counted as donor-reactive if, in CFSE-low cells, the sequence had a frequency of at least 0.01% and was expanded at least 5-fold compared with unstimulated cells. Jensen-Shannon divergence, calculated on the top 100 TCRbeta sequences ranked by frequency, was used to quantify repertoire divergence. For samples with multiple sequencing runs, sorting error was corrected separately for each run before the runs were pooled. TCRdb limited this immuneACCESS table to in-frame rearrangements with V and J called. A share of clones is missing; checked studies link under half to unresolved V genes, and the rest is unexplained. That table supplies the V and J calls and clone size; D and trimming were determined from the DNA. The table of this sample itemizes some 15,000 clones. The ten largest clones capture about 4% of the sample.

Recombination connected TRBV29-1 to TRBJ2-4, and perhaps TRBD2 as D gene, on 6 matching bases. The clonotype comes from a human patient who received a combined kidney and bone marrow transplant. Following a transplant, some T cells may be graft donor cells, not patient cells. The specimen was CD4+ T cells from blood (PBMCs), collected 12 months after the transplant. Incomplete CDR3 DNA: TGCAGCGTTGTGGTCGGGGGAACT. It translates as CSVVVGGT. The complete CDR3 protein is CSVVVGGTQYF.